The sequence of this TCR beta chain was determined in a study of cytomegalovirus exposure and HLA in healthy donors. The V and J ends lost 0 bases and 5 bases, in that order; junction bases with no gene match: 3. The CDR3 covers 15 residues. CDR1 MRHNA and CDR2 SNTAGT come from the germline V gene. PCR involved 60 Vbeta and 13 Jbeta primers. Produced via immunoSEQ multiplex PCR; TCRdb's table is partial and in-frame only. The sample shows 130,000 to 150,000 clones, over 80% of them seen only once. This sequence originates from a woman in her 30s in good health and CMV-seronegative. Specimen: PBMCs. The rearrangement uses TRBV6-4 and TRBJ2-2; TRBD2 agrees at 7 bases. DNA for the CDR3: TGTGCCAGCAGTGACTCTGGACTAGAGACCGGGGAGCTGTTTTTT. Translation: CASSDSGLETGELFF.